This T cell receptor beta chain was sequenced in a study of blood T cell repertoires in COVID-19. Across the whole study: COVID-19 samples collected from the United States, Italy and Spain covered acute and convalescent phases. The cDNA or gDNA used as material had been derived from T cells, B-cell-depleted T cells, or PBMCs.

The CDR3 runs 16 residues. Trimming took 4 bases from V and 4 from J, leaving 21 bases between them. CDR1 is SGHDT and CDR2 is YYEEEE in the germline V gene. Per the original data handling: Amplification from reference gene primers served as the basis for estimated nucleated cell counts. Measured with immunoSEQ multiplex PCR; TCRdb has only the in-frame clones, and not every one. V, J and clone size reflect that table, while D and trimming were determined from the DNA. The data contain more than 60,000 clones, more than 75% of them singletons. Turning to this clone: Other DNA sequences in this specimen translate into the identical CDR3.

The sequenced material came from peripheral blood. This receptor was obtained from an elderly woman with acute or convalescent COVID-19. This chain joins TRBV5-6 and TRBJ2-7; no reliable D call. The CDR3 DNA reads TGTGCCAGCAGCCCTATGGGTCAGGTATCGGTATACGAGCAGTACTTC. Translating gives CASSPMGQVSVYEQYF.